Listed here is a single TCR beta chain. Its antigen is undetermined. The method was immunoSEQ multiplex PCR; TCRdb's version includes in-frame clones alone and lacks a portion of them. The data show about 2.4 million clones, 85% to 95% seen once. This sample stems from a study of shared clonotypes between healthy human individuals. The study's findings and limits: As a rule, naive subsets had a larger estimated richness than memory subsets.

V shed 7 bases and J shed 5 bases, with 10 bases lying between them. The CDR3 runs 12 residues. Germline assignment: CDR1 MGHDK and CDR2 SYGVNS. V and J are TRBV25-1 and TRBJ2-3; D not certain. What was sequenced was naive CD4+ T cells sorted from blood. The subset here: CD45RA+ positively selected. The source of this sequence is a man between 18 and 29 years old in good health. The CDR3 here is CASKATLDTQYF. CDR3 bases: TGTGCCAGCAAAGCGACCTTAGATACGCAGTATTTT.